The rows below give T cell receptor beta chains drawn from one sample of a study of CD8+CD57+ T cells in acquired aplastic anemia. TCRdb recomputed calls from the reads with MiXCR, one row per CDR3 protein. The sample consists of tens of thousands of distinct CDR3 sequences, around 70% of them appearing once. The sample consisted of sorted CD4+, CD8+, or CD8+CD57+ T cells (not recorded which) from PBMCs. The receptors come from a human donor in good health, serving as a control. Both conserved end residues are part of each CDR3. A D gene is named only where the DNA matches it firmly. Clone size appears in some rows only: once, few, many, or a class for an expanded clone.

J: TRBJ2-7; V: TRBV7-3; D: NA; size: NA; DNA: TGTGCCAGCAGCTGGGCGACAGCGGGTCGTGGAGAGCAGTACTTC; CDR3: CASSWATAGRGEQYF
J: TRBJ1-6; V: TRBV25-1; D: TRBD1; size: NA; DNA: TGTGCCAGCAGTCAAACAGGGGGCGCAAACCCCACCCTCTCCTATAATTCACCCCTCCACTTT; CDR3: CASSQTGGANPTLSYNSPLHF
J: TRBJ1-1; V: TRBV7-2; D: NA; size: many; DNA: TGTGCCAGCAGCCAGATCGACGGGGGGGTAGCTTTCTTT; CDR3: CASSQIDGGVAFF
J: TRBJ1-1; V: TRBV25-1; D: TRBD1; size: NA; DNA: TGTGCCAGCAGTGAATATGGACAGGCCGGGGGTCAGTTTAGCACTGAAGCTTTCTTT; CDR3: CASSEYGQAGGQFSTEAFF
J: TRBJ1-6; V: TRBV2; D: NA; size: NA; DNA: TGTGCCAGCAGCTGGGAAGCTAATTCACCCCTCCACTTT; CDR3: CASSWEANSPLHF
J: TRBJ2-7; V: TRBV28; D: TRBD2; size: many; DNA: TGTGCCAGCAGAAAGGGACTAGCGGGCTACGAGCAGTACTTC; CDR3: CASRKGLAGYEQYF
J: TRBJ2-7; V: TRBV20-1; D: TRBD1; size: NA; DNA: TGCAGTGCTCCCCAATCGGGACAGGTCGGGGAGCAGTACTTC; CDR3: CSAPQSGQVGEQYF
J: TRBJ2-1; V: TRBV29-1; D: NA; size: NA; DNA: TGCAGCGGGAAGGGGGGGAGCTCCTACAATGAGCAGTTCTTC; CDR3: CSGKGGSSYNEQFF
J: TRBJ2-1; V: TRBV20-1; D: NA; size: once; DNA: TGCAGTGCTATCATGGGGCCAGGGACGGAGCAGTTCTTC; CDR3: CSAIMGPGTEQFF
J: TRBJ1-2; V: TRBV7-9; D: TRBD1; size: NA; DNA: TGTGCCAGCGAGAGGACAGGGGACTATGGCTACACCTTC; CDR3: CASERTGDYGYTF
J: TRBJ2-1; V: TRBV29-1; D: NA; size: NA; DNA: TGCAGCGCTGTACTTGCCAATGAGCAGTTCTTC; CDR3: CSAVLANEQFF
J: TRBJ2-2; V: TRBV10-3; D: NA; size: NA; DNA: TGTGCCATCACCCAAAAGGGTGACGCCGGGGAGCTGTTTTTT; CDR3: CAITQKGDAGELFF
J: TRBJ2-3; V: TRBV2; D: NA; size: NA; DNA: TGTGCCAGCAGGAGGACTACGGAGACAGATACGCAGTATTTT; CDR3: CASRRTTETDTQYF